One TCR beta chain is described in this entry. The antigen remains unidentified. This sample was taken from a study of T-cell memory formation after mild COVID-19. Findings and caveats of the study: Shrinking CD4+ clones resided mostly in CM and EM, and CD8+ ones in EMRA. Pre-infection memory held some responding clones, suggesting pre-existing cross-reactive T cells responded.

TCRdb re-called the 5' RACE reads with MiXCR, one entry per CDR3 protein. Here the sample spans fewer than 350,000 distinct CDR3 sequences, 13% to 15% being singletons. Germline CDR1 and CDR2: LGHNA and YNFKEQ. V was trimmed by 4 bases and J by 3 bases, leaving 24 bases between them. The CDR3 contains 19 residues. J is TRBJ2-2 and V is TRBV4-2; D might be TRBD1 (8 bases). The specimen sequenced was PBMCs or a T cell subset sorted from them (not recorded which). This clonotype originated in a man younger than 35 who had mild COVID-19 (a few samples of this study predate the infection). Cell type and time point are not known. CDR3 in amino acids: CASSLKWGGRGLDTGELFF. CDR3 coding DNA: TGTGCCAGCAGCCTCAAGTGGGGGGGCAGGGGGCTCGACACCGGGGAGCTGTTTTTT.